This TCR beta chain was sequenced in a study of T cells in Graves' hyperthyroidism and ophthalmopathy. Regions amplified from RNA transcripts were the TCR beta CDR3 regions. The HTBI primer set drove a first-round RT-PCR of the TCR CDR3. MiXCR, run by TCRdb on the multiplex PCR reads, gives a single entry per CDR3 protein. The sample carries about 210,000 distinct CDR3 sequences, approximately 17% recorded once. Hyperthyroidism in the patients, aged 18 to 65, was newly diagnosed and under 2 months in duration. Each diagnosis was grounded in clinical symptoms, serum thyroxine and TRAb, thyroid ultrasound, and orbital computed tomography. This clonotype was seen at least ten times. Its antigen is not known. Study-wide results and limits: The blood repertoire included most of the expanded thyroid clonotypes above 0.001. Ophthalmopathy, as predicted by the model, came a median roughly 6.5 months after the prediction.

This CDR3 region has 16 residues. J gave up 2 bases and V 1 base, and 6 bases lay outside the gene matches. CDR1 and CDR2 from the germline V gene are GTSNPN and SVGIG (reference sequence). The receptor was isolated from a man aged 50-60 years with Graves' hyperthyroidism. The sample taken for sequencing was blood. The gene calls are TRBV30 and TRBJ2-1; TRBD2 matches at 9 bases. The CDR3 loop is CAWSAPRLAAYNEQFF. Here the CDR3 DNA reads TGTGCCTGGAGTGCACCCCGACTAGCGGCCTACAATGAGCAGTTCTTC.